This is a list of T cell receptor beta chains from one sample in a study of blood T cells in healthy people across ages. TCRdb independently ran MiXCR on the 5' RACE reads; one entry per CDR3 protein. The table includes around 580,000 distinct CDR3 sequences, around 48% detected once. The sequenced sample was blood. The source is a man of 80 years or more in good health. Each CDR3 is given with its conserved first and last residue. The D gene is left open where the match is weak. Some rows mark clone size as missing; the rest say once, few, many or name a class of expanded clone.

clone_size d_call j_call v_call cdr3_nt cdr3_aa
few NA TRBJ2-1 TRBV20-1 TGCAGTGCATCCCCCTGGGGGCAGTTCTTC CSASPWGQFF
NA NA TRBJ2-1 TRBV18 TGTGCCAGCTCACCACGTGTACAGGGTGGGAACAATGAGCAGTTCTTC CASSPRVQGGNNEQFF
NA NA TRBJ1-2 TRBV7-2 TGTGCCAGCAGCTTATACAGGACTAACTATGGCTACACCTTC CASSLYRTNYGYTF
NA TRBD1 TRBJ2-1 TRBV12-3/TRBV12-4 TGTGCCAGCAGTCCTCATCGGGGCAGGGGGCTGGATGAGCAGTTCTTC CASSPHRGRGLDEQFF
NA NA TRBJ2-1 TRBV7-6 TGTGCCGGCAGCTTAGTGGCGGGGATTAATGAGCAGTTCTTC CAGSLVAGINEQFF
few TRBD1 TRBJ1-4 TRBV7-2 TGTGCCAGCAGTAGCGGGACAGGGTTTGAAAAACTGTTTTTT CASSSGTGFEKLFF
NA NA TRBJ2-7 TRBV6-5 TGTGCCAGCAGCCCCAACCTCTCCTACGAGCAGTACTTC CASSPNLSYEQYF
NA NA TRBJ1-5 TRBV6-5 TGTGCCAGCAGTACGAGTGGGGTTAGCAATCAGCCCCAGCATTTT CASSTSGVSNQPQHF
NA TRBD1 TRBJ1-2 TRBV20-1 TGCAGTGCTAGTCAGAGACAGGGCGGCTATGGCTACACCTTC CSASQRQGGYGYTF
NA NA TRBJ2-1 TRBV15 TGTGCCACCAGCAGTCCCTCGACAGTCAATGAGCAGTTCTTC CATSSPSTVNEQFF
NA TRBD1 TRBJ2-7 TRBV4-2 TGTGCCAGCAGGGAACGACAGGGTTCGTCCTACGAGCAGTACTTC CASRERQGSSYEQYF
NA NA TRBJ2-5 TRBV6-6 TGTGGCAGCAGTTTGGCGACAGCCCCCTATGAGCAGTACTTC CGSSLATAPYEQYF
few TRBD2 TRBJ2-1 TRBV6-2/TRBV6-3 TGTGCCAGCAGTTACCCGGGACTAGCGGGATTTGAGCAGTTCTTC CASSYPGLAGFEQFF
NA NA TRBJ2-5 TRBV6-2/TRBV6-3 TGTGCCAGTGCCCTTTGGTTGCGAGAGACCCAGTACTTC CASALWLRETQYF
NA NA TRBJ2-6 TRBV5-1 TGCGCCAGCAGCTTGGCGGGGGTCAACGTCCTGACTTTC CASSLAGVNVLTF
few NA TRBJ2-1 TRBV7-2 TGTGCCAGCAGCTTATTGGCCACCAATGAGCAGTTCTTC CASSLLATNEQFF
few NA TRBJ2-3 TRBV7-3 TGTGCCAGCAGCTTAACGGGGGGCGTCACAGATACGCAGTATTTT CASSLTGGVTDTQYF
NA TRBD1 TRBJ2-1 TRBV24-1 TGTGCCACCAGTGATCCCGGACAGGGAAACCCCTACAATGAGCAGTTCTTC CATSDPGQGNPYNEQFF
NA NA TRBJ2-7 TRBV25-1 TGTGCCAGCGGTAAAACGAGTAATGAGCAGTACTTC CASGKTSNEQYF
NA TRBD1 TRBJ2-3 TRBV4-1 TGCGCCAGCAGCCAAGATATTGGGACAGGGGATTGGGGTACGCAGTATTTT CASSQDIGTGDWGTQYF
NA TRBD2 TRBJ2-7 TRBV20-1 TGCAGTGCTAGAGATAGGGCGGGGGGGGCCTACGAGCAGTACTTC CSARDRAGGAYEQYF
few TRBD2 TRBJ2-7 TRBV20-1 TGCAGTGCTAGACCTAGCGGGATTTCCTACGAGCAGTACTTC CSARPSGISYEQYF
NA TRBD2 TRBJ2-1 TRBV28 TGTGCCAGCAGCCCCGTTGTGGCTAGCGGGAGGAACAATGAGCAGTTCTTC CASSPVVASGRNNEQFF
few NA TRBJ2-7 TRBV10-3 TGTGCCATCAGGTACGAGGGCAGCTCCTACGAGCAGTACTTC CAIRYEGSSYEQYF
few TRBD2 TRBJ2-1 TRBV20-1 TGCAGTGCTCACCAACTAGCGGGGGCGGGGTACAATGAGCAGTTCTTC CSAHQLAGAGYNEQFF
NA TRBD1 TRBJ1-5 TRBV7-2 TGTGCCAGCAGCCGACTGGGGACAGGGGCAGGGTGGGCCCAGCATTTT CASSRLGTGAGWAQHF